This passage covers 17 T cell receptor beta chains from one sample sequenced in a study of T cells after yellow fever vaccination (dated by TCRdb to between 2018 and 2021). Per the publication, the treatment or condition label means: live attenuated yellow fever vaccine strain. The method behind the library was 5' RACE. Sequencer: Illumina NovaSeq 6000. The raw public data were reprocessed by TCRdb itself: fastp quality trimming at Q25, MiXCR clonotype calling, in-frame beta chains only. Rows with a matching CDR3 protein are joined into one entry that keeps the most common DNA and genes. This sample holds 100,000 to 150,000 distinct CDR3 sequences; roughly 15% were observed only once. The ten largest clonotypes hold about 42% of the sample. Specimen: CD8+ T cells sorted from PBMCs, collected 5 days after the yellow fever booster vaccination. These receptor sequences come from a man aged 18-30 years who received the YFV17D yellow fever vaccine.

The V and J genes are TRBV6-5 and TRBJ1-2, with 7 bases that match TRBD1. The J segment lost 4 bases and the V segment lost 5 bases, leaving 16 bases of the junction unmatched. From germline, CDR1 is MNHEY and CDR2 SVGAGI. CDR3 length: 17 residues. In DNA form, the CDR3 reads TGTGCCAGCAGTCCGCGACAGGGTCGATCCCTATTCTATGGCTACACCTTC. This gives the protein CASSPRQGRSLFYGYTF.

In this sample, this clonotype turned up a few times. J is TRBJ1-2 and V is TRBV10-3, with 7 bases matching TRBD1. Trimming removed 5 bases from V and 0 bases from J; junction bases left unmatched: 9. This CDR3 spans 16 amino acids. Germline CDR1 reads ENHRY; CDR2 reads SYGVKD. In DNA, the CDR3 is TGTGCCATCAGTCACAGGGGTGGCAACTCTAACTATGGCTACACCTTC. Translation gives CAISHRGGNSNYGYTF.

The chain joins TRBV4-3 to TRBJ2-7, with D perhaps matching TRBD1 (6 bases). V was trimmed by 1 base and J by 7 bases, leaving 11 bases between them. Germline CDR1 reads LGHNA; CDR2 reads YSLEER. The CDR3 contains 13 residues. CDR3 sequence: CASSQGTDWEQYF. The DNA for the CDR3 is TGCGCCAGCAGCCAAGGGACAGATTGGGAGCAGTACTTC.

This clonotype was counted a few times. The gene calls are TRBV4-3 and TRBJ2-7, with a tentative D call TRBD2 (6 bases). Germline V CDR1 and CDR2: LGHNA, YSLEER. Trimming took off 1 base at V and 0 bases at J, with 10 bases between the two ends. This CDR3 is 15 amino acids long. The DNA for the CDR3 is TGCGCCAGCAGCCAAGGCAGGGACTCCTCCTACGAGCAGTACTTC. Protein product: CASSQGRDSSYEQYF.

This clonotype was seen a handful of times. The chain is built from TRBV6-1 and TRBJ1-5; D perhaps matches TRBD1 (5 bases). V was trimmed by 8 bases and J by 6 bases, leaving 14 bases between them. This CDR3 contains 13 residues. Germline CDR1 MNHNS, CDR2 SASEGT. The CDR3 sequence: CASQGVFSQPQHF. The CDR3 nucleotides are TGTGCCAGCCAAGGGGTATTTTCTCAGCCCCAGCATTTT.

This chain links TRBV6-2 or TRBV6-3 with TRBJ2-1; D possibly uses TRBD1 or TRBD2 (5 bases each). V lost 8 bases and J 4 bases, leaving 21 bases between the germline ends. This CDR3 contains 16 residues. Germline assignment: CDR1 MNHEY and CDR2 SVGEGT. DNA for the CDR3: TGTGCCAGCGGCTACTCTCCCCGGGACCAATACAATGAGCAGTTCTTC. It encodes CASGYSPRDQYNEQFF.

The chain recombines TRBV12-3 or TRBV12-4 with TRBJ2-5, with D perhaps TRBD1 (5 bases). V was trimmed by 4 bases and J by 5 bases, leaving 11 bases between them. CDR3 length equals 13 residues. CDR3 in DNA: TGTGCCAGCAGTTACGGACAAACCGAGACCCAGTACTTC. Translating it yields CASSYGQTETQYF.

In this sample, this clonotype turned up a few times. This chain uses TRBV4-2 with TRBJ1-5; D is ambiguous. The CDR3 has 16 residues. V dropped 4 bases and J dropped 0 bases, with 13 bases sitting between them. From germline, CDR1 is LGHNA and CDR2 YNFKEQ. In DNA, the CDR3 is TGTGCCAGCAGCCGCCGAGAAGGTGATAGCAATCAGCCCCAGCATTTT. This translates into CASSRREGDSNQPQHF.

This clonotype was counted only a few times. The chain is built from TRBV9 and TRBJ2-3; maybe TRBD2 (6 bases). Germline-derived CDR1 and CDR2 are SGDLS and YYNGEE. The V gene lost 2 bases and the J gene lost 0 bases, with 10 bases spanning the gap. The CDR3 spans 15 residues. CDR3 sequence (DNA): TGTGCCAGCAGCGTCGACGGGACTAGCACAGATACGCAGTATTTT. This encodes CASSVDGTSTDTQYF.

This chain links TRBV7-9 with TRBJ1-4; 8 bases are shared with TRBD1. V shed 5 bases and J 4 bases; nucleotides not matched to a gene: 9. The CDR3 spans 16 residues. The germline V gene has CDR1 SEHNR and CDR2 FQNEAQ (reference sequence). This chain's CDR3 is CASSPGQAIGNEKLFF. The CDR3 DNA reads as TGTGCCAGCAGCCCGGGACAGGCCATCGGTAATGAAAAACTGTTTTTT.

The chain has TRBV12-3 or TRBV12-4 and TRBJ2-3; TRBD2 aligns across 9 bases. The CDR3 is made up of 20 amino acids. V lost 2 bases and J lost 0; bases outside the gene matches: 15. DNA of the CDR3: TGTGCCAGCAGTTTAACGATGGGAGCGGGGGGTTCCTCTAGCACAGATACGCAGTATTTT. The encoded protein is CASSLTMGAGGSSSTDTQYF.

This clonotype has ten or more counts. The rearrangement joins TRBV4-1 to TRBJ2-5; tentative D call: TRBD1 (6 bases). Germline V CDR1 and CDR2: MGHRA, YSYEKL. V gave up 3 bases and J gave up 2 bases, with 13 bases separating them. The CDR3 contains 15 residues. This CDR3 reads CASSQDLGTQETQYF. DNA of the CDR3: TGCGCCAGCAGCCAGGACCTGGGGACACAAGAGACCCAGTACTTC.

This clonotype was detected only a few times. The genes are TRBV24-1 and TRBJ2-2; possible D gene TRBD1, 6 bases. Looked up from germline, CDR1 is KGHDR and CDR2 is SFDVKD. CDR3 size: 14 residues. V was pared by 5 bases and J by 5 bases, with 11 bases between. The CDR3 region is CATSARTVTGELFF. Written as DNA, the CDR3 is TGTGCCACCAGTGCCCGGACAGTAACCGGGGAGCTGTTTTTT.

The chain uses TRBV6-1 and TRBJ1-4; TRBD1 is a possible D gene (5 bases). Germline-derived CDR1 and CDR2 are MNHNS and SASEGT. This CDR3 has 13 residues. Between the trimmed V and J ends, which lost 6 bases and 8 bases, there was a span of 13 bases. The DNA for the CDR3 is TGTGCCAGCAGGGAGCTAGGGACCGAAAAACTGTTTTTT. It encodes CASRELGTEKLFF.

This clonotype was observed at least ten times. This sequence joins TRBV7-9 and TRBJ2-3; TRBD1 matches 11 bases. The germline V gene encodes CDR1 SEHNR and CDR2 FQNEAQ (reference sequence). The ends lost 5 bases at V and 0 bases at J; junction bases unmatched: 4. The CDR3 sequence is 16 residues long. CDR3 protein: CASSPRDRGSTDTQYF. CDR3 DNA sequence: TGTGCCAGCAGCCCGAGGGACAGGGGGAGCACAGATACGCAGTATTTT.

The chain links TRBV4-3 to TRBJ2-1; D gene unclear. The CDR3 spans 13 residues. Germline CDR1 and CDR2: LGHNA and YSLEER. The germline V and J ends were trimmed by 1 base and 4 bases, with 5 bases remaining between them. The chain's CDR3 is CASSQVLYNEQFF. For the CDR3, the DNA is TGCGCCAGCAGCCAAGTTTTATACAATGAGCAGTTCTTC.

This clonotype was seen more than once but under ten times. The V call is TRBV27, the J call TRBJ1-5, with D tentatively TRBD1 (5 bases). The CDR3 is 13 residues long. Germline CDR1 and CDR2: MNHEY and SMNVEV (reference sequence). Trimming removed 6 bases at V and 6 bases at J, with 12 bases between. CDR3 region: CASSMGGTQPQHF. The CDR3, as DNA: TGTGCCAGCAGCATGGGGGGGACTCAGCCCCAGCATTTT.